Sequencing of this T cell receptor beta chain was carried out in a study of control samples from healthy donors and cancer patients. The CDR3 runs to 14 residues. V lost 6 bases to trimming and J lost 2 bases, with 13 bases between them. Per germline, CDR1 LNHDA and CDR2 SQIVND (reference sequence). Some clones are missing from TCRdb's copy, which holds only in-frame ones; the method was immunoSEQ multiplex PCR. The sample lists 130,000 to 150,000 clones, 91% seen once, with approximately 3.4% in the top ten. The receptor was derived from a man aged 30 to 45 in good health. V gene TRBV19 combines with J gene TRBJ1-2; no firm D call. The sample consisted of blood. The CDR3 protein is CASSSGQANYGYTF. The DNA for the CDR3 is TGTGCCAGTAGCTCCGGTCAGGCAAACTATGGCTACACCTTC.